What follows is one T cell receptor (beta chain) and its context. Its specificity is not known. The data are from a study of shared clonotypes between healthy human individuals. Original methodology: There were no quality scores in the junction-only immunoSEQ sequences, so filtering differed. Using immunoSEQ multiplex PCR, the repertoire was profiled, and TCRdb retains in-frame clones only, with some absent. From that table come the V and J calls and clone size; the DNA was used to work out D and trimming. Of roughly 490,000 clones listed, roughly 85% are singletons. The unsorted samples had tens of millions of PBMCs used for genomic DNA. Trimming took off 5 bases at V and 2 bases at J, with 10 bases between the two ends. Germline V gives CDR1 SGHTA, CDR2 FQGNSA. The CDR3 totals 13 residues. Study outcomes and limitations: Genetic and exposure-history diversity was limited by the few donors.

The sample was PBMCs. V usage is TRBV7-2 and J usage is TRBJ2-7, with D possibly matching TRBD1 (6 bases). The clonotype originates from a woman aged 40 to 50 in good health. Some clones in this sample may be carry-over from other donors' samples. CDR3 DNA: TGTGCCAGCAGCCTCACAGGGCCCTACGAGCAGTACTTC. It codes for CASSLTGPYEQYF.